This T cell receptor beta chain was sequenced in a study of shared clonotypes between healthy human individuals. Background on the study: Each donor's CD4 naive and CD4 memory cells filled three plates apiece, CD8 naive two, and CD8 memory one.

Note on this clone: Antigen unknown.

General observations from the study: Even with large depth, rarefaction showed that sorted-subset sequencing was incomplete.

Germline CDR1 is MNHEY and CDR2 is SVGAGI. The CDR3 consists of 15 residues. Trimming cost V 5 bases and J 3 bases; bases outside gene matches: 5. An assay was performed, and its level was deep. Splitting of each subset's genomic DNA was done evenly across several immunoSEQ plates. TCRdb's copy holds only in-frame clones and misses some; the assay was immunoSEQ multiplex PCR. The sample carries over a million clones, 95% to 97% recorded once. The origin of this receptor is a man aged 30 to 39 in good health. Sequencing input: naive CD4+ T cells sorted from blood. The subset denotes: CD45RA+ positively selected. The chain is built from TRBV6-5 and TRBJ2-1, with 9 bases lining up with TRBD1. Here the CDR3 reads CASSTTGGHYNEQFF. The DNA of the CDR3 is TGTGCCAGCAGTACCACAGGGGGCCACTACAATGAGCAGTTCTTC.